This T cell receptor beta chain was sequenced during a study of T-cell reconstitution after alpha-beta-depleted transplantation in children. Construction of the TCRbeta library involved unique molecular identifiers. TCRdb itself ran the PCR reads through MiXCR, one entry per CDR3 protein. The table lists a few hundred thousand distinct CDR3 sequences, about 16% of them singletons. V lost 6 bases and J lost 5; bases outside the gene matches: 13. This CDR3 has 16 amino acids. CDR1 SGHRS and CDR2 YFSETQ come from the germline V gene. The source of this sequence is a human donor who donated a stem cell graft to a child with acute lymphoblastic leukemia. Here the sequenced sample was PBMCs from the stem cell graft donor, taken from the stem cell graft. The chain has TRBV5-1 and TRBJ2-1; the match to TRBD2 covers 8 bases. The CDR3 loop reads CASKIAVTSGNNEQFF. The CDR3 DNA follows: TGCGCCAGCAAAATAGCCGTTACTAGCGGAAACAATGAGCAGTTCTTC.